This T cell receptor beta chain was observed in a study of neurological immune-mediated disorders. TCRdb re-called the 5' RACE reads with MiXCR, one entry per CDR3 protein. Of about 120,000 distinct CDR3 sequences in the sample, around 3% were seen once. V lost 8 bases to trimming and J lost 6 bases; unmatched junction nucleotides: 13. From germline, CDR1 is SNHLY and CDR2 FYNNEI. This CDR3 has 17 amino acids. This rearrangement joins TRBV2 to TRBJ2-2; TRBD2 matches 12 bases. The receptor comes from a young woman with multiple sclerosis. Source material: PBMCs. As DNA, the CDR3 is TGTGCCAGCCACCAGACTAGCGGGAGTTCCGATGCCGGGGAGCTGTTTTTT. This codes for CASHQTSGSSDAGELFF.